This T cell receptor beta chain came from a study of T cells after yellow fever vaccination. Germline-derived CDR1 and CDR2 are SGHDT and YYEEEE. This CDR3 comprises 14 residues. Trimming stripped 6 bases from V and 5 bases from J, with 15 bases between. TCRdb fed the 5' RACE reads into MiXCR, producing one record per CDR3 protein. The sample shows hundreds of thousands of distinct CDR3 sequences, around 5.2% of them seen only once. This chain joins TRBV5-6 and TRBJ2-1; TRBD1 is a possible D gene (6 bases). The sample here was CD4+ T cells sorted from PBMCs, taken on the day of the yellow fever booster vaccination. This TCR was sampled from a man aged 18 to 29 who received the YFV17D yellow fever vaccine. CDR3 sequence: CASILRTVDNEQFF. The CDR3 nucleotides are TGTGCCAGCATTCTACGGACAGTAGACAATGAGCAGTTCTTC. Filled out from reference TRBV5-6 and TRBJ2-1, the complete variable domain reads DAGVTQSPTHLIKTRGQQVTLRCSPKSGHDTVSWYQQALGQGPQFIFQYYEEEERQRGNFPDRFSGHQFPNYSSELNVNALLLGDSALYLCASILRTVDNEQFFGPGTRLTVL.